This T cell receptor beta chain was identified during a study of beta chain features in type 1 diabetes. Study-level findings and limits: Using cDNA template may skew counts toward highly expressing activated cells. Any HLA type influence on TCRB rearrangement was left unresolved here. Shorter TCRB CDR3s, moderately but significantly so, were found in Type 1 diabetes patients in all four CD4+ subsets.

About this clone: Its antigen remains unknown.

The germline gives CDR1 DFQATT, CDR2 SNEGSKA (reference sequence). CDR3 length: 11 residues. V was pared by 5 bases and J by 3 bases, with 8 bases between. The sequenced template was cDNA made from the entire isolated RNA. Data came from immunoSEQ multiplex PCR; TCRdb stores just in-frame clones and leaves some out. The data contain a few hundred thousand clones, over 25% of them singletons. Sequenced material: naive CD4+ T cells from blood. The TCR was taken from a man aged 18 to 29 in good health. The rearrangement links TRBV20-1 to TRBJ2-7; D remains unclear. CDR3 in amino acids: CSAPHDYEQYF. CDR3 sequence (DNA): TGCAGTGCTCCTCACGACTACGAGCAGTACTTC.